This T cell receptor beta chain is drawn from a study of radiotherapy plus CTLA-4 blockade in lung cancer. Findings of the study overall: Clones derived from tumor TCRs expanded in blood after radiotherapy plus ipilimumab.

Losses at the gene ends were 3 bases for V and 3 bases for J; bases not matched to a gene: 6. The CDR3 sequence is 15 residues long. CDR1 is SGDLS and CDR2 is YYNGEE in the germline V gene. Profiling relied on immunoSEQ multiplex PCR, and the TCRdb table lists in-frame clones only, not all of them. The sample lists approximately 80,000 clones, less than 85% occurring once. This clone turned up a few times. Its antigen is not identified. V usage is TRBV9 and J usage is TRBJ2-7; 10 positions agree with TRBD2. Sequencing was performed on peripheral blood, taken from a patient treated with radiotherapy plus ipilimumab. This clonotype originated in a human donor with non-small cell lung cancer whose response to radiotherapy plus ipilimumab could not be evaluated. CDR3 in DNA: TGTGCCAGCAGCGCCCCAGCTAGCGGGGGCTACGAGCAGTACTTC. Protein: CASSAPASGGYEQYF.